These 19 T cell receptor beta chains share one sample of origin, sequenced in a study of beta chain features in type 1 diabetes. Study conclusions and caveats: Shorter TCRB CDR3s, moderately but significantly so, marked every one of the four CD4+ subsets in Type 1 diabetes patients.

The entirety of the isolated RNA underwent reverse transcription, so expressed TCRB transcripts were sequenced. The table came from immunoSEQ multiplex PCR; TCRdb's copy has only in-frame clones and leaves some out. The table lists about 710,000 clones, more than 13% of them singletons. The antigens these receptors bind are not known. The specimen was naive CD4+ T cells from blood. All receptors come from a man between 18 and 35 years old with type 1 diabetes.

The CDR3 bases are TGTGCCAGCAGCTTACAGGGTAGTGAAAAACTGTTTTTT. It encodes CASSLQGSEKLFF. The genes are TRBV5-4 and TRBJ1-4, with D tentatively TRBD1 (6 bases). Trimming took off 2 bases at V and 7 bases at J, with 9 bases between the two ends. The CDR3 runs 13 residues. Germline CDR1 is SGHNT and CDR2 is YYREEE (reference sequence).

In its sample, this clone was seen a few times. The rearrangement joins TRBV30 to TRBJ1-4; 8 bases map to TRBD1. Germline V gene sequence: CDR1 GTSNPN, CDR2 SVGIG (reference sequence). The CDR3 spans 14 residues. CDR3 coding DNA: TGTGCTCAACAAAGGAACAGGGGGGATGAAAAACTGTTTTTT. Translation gives CAQQRNRGDEKLFF.

In this sample, this clone turned up a few times. The sample carries other DNA sequences with the same CDR3. V is TRBV20-1 and J is TRBJ2-3; D could derive from TRBD1 or TRBD2 (5 bases each). Trimming stripped 6 bases from V and 6 bases from J, with 10 bases between. This CDR3 has 11 amino acids. The germline gives CDR1 DFQATT, CDR2 SNEGSKA (reference sequence). The CDR3 here is CSASWGDTQYF. The DNA of the CDR3 is TGCAGTGCCTCATGGGGGGATACGCAGTATTTT.

The V call is TRBV18, the J call TRBJ1-4, with D maybe TRBD1 (5 bases). Trimming left V 0 bases short and J 2 bases short, with 7 bases between. The germline CDR1 and CDR2 sequences are KGHSH and LQKENI. CDR3 length: 15 amino acids. CDR3 nucleotide sequence: TGTGCCAGCTCACCACCCGGGACGACTAATGAAAAACTGTTTTTT. It encodes CASSPPGTTNEKLFF.

This clone has just a few counts. This chain links TRBV16 with TRBJ1-4, with 8 bases that match TRBD1. This CDR3 has 16 residues. Per germline, CDR1 KGHSY and CDR2 FQNENV. J gave up 5 bases and V 4 bases, and 9 bases lay outside the gene matches. As DNA, the CDR3 is TGTGCCAGCAGCCGCAGGGGGCAGCCCGAAAATGAAAAACTGTTTTTT. Encoded protein: CASSRRGQPENEKLFF.

The CDR3: CASSVESNTEAFF. In nucleotides, the CDR3 is TGTGCCAGCAGCGTCGAGAGCAACACTGAAGCTTTCTTT. The rearrangement links TRBV7-9 to TRBJ1-1; D remains ambiguous. This CDR3 has 13 amino acids. Deletions cut 5 bases from V and 2 bases from J, with 9 bases between. Germline V CDR1 and CDR2: SEHNR, FQNEAQ (reference sequence).

V gene TRBV5-4 combines with J gene TRBJ2-3, with D hard to call. CDR1 and CDR2 (germline): SGHNT, YYREEE (reference sequence). Trimming shortened V by 3 bases and J by 5 bases, and 4 bases separated the two germline ends. The CDR3 is 11 amino acids. CDR3 nucleotide sequence: TGTGCCAGCAGCTCGGGAGATACGCAGTATTTT. Its protein is CASSSGDTQYF.

In this sample, this clone turned up a few times. The V gene is TRBV5-1, the J gene TRBJ2-5; D is uncertain. The CDR3 spans 14 residues. Germline V gene sequence: CDR1 SGHRS, CDR2 YFSETQ. Trimming removed 0 bases at V and 4 bases at J, with 10 bases between. Written as DNA, the CDR3 is TGCGCCAGCAGCTTGGCCGCAAGCGCAGAGACCCAGTACTTC. It translates to CASSLAASAETQYF.

The V gene is TRBV30, the J gene TRBJ1-1; maybe TRBD1 (6 bases). Germline CDR1 and CDR2: GTSNPN and SVGIG (reference sequence). With 8 bases removed from V and 2 bases from J, the gap between germline ends came to 21 bases. The CDR3 sequence is 15 residues long. CDR3 nucleotides: TGTGCCAGGTCGGGGGGCGCGGCTGGAAACACTGAAGCTTTCTTT. This codes for CARSGGAAGNTEAFF. The complete variable domain, with remaining parts taken from reference TRBV30 and TRBJ1-1, reads SQTIHQWPATLVQPVGSPLSLECTVEGTSNPNLYWYRQAAGRGLQLLFYSVGIGQISSEVPQNLSASRPQDRQFILSSKKLLLSDSGFYLCARSGGAAGNTEAFFGQGTRLTVV.

The sample holds a few counts of this clone. The rearrangement uses TRBV25-1 and TRBJ1-2; D remains ambiguous. The germline V and J ends were trimmed by 2 bases and 4 bases, with 5 bases remaining between them. CDR1 is MGHDK and CDR2 is SYGVNS in the germline V gene. The CDR3 totals 12 residues. The CDR3 reads CASSEERYGYTF. In nucleotides, the CDR3 is TGTGCCAGCAGTGAAGAACGCTATGGCTACACCTTC.

This clone was detected only a few times. This chain joins TRBV5-1 and TRBJ2-1, with a weak D call TRBD2 (6 bases). The CDR3 loop spans 17 amino acids. V shed 4 bases and J shed 3 bases, with 20 bases lying between them. CDR1 SGHRS and CDR2 YFSETQ come from the germline V gene. For the CDR3, the DNA is TGCGCCAGCAGCCTGAGGGACGGCCGGAGGGGCTACAATGAGCAGTTCTTC. As protein: CASSLRDGRRGYNEQFF.

This clone was seen only a few times. This chain links TRBV5-6 with TRBJ2-2; 11 nucleotides agree with TRBD2. V lost 4 bases to trimming and J lost 6 bases; unmatched junction nucleotides: 5. CDR1 SGHDT and CDR2 YYEEEE come from the germline V gene. The CDR3 covers 15 residues. CDR3 DNA: TGTGCCAGCAGCCGCATGGGACTAGCGGCCGGGGAGCTGTTTTTT. Encoded protein: CASSRMGLAAGELFF.

This clone was seen a few times. The chain recombines TRBV18 with TRBJ1-1; no definite D call. V dropped 3 bases and J dropped 0 bases, with 11 bases sitting between them. In germline, CDR1 is KGHSH, CDR2 LQKENI. The CDR3 is 15 residues long. The CDR3 reads CASSPWAPMNTEAFF. The CDR3 nucleotides read TGTGCCAGCTCACCTTGGGCCCCGATGAACACTGAAGCTTTCTTT.

The table lists this clone with a few counts. The chain recombines TRBV30 with TRBJ2-2; D is perhaps TRBD1 (5 bases). V was cut by 2 bases and J by 5 bases, with 9 bases left in between. The CDR3 spans 13 residues. In germline, CDR1 is GTSNPN, CDR2 SVGIG (reference sequence). CDR3 nucleotide sequence: TGTGCCTGGAGTCCCAGGGTTACCGGGGAGCTGTTTTTT. Its protein is CAWSPRVTGELFF.

The CDR3: CASNLIIEQETQYF. DNA of the CDR3: TGTGCCAGCAATTTAATTATCGAACAAGAGACCCAGTACTTC. The V call is TRBV7-2, the J call TRBJ2-5, with unresolved D. The CDR3 has 14 residues. V shed 7 bases and J shed 2 bases, with 14 bases lying between them. Germline CDR1 reads SGHTA; CDR2 reads FQGNSA. The variable domain in full, with the rest retrieved from reference TRBV7-2 and TRBJ2-5, is GAGVSQSPSNKVTEKGKDVELRCDPISGHTALYWYRQSLGQGLEFLIYFQGNSAPDKSGLPSDRFSAERTGGSVSTLTIQRTQQEDSAVYLCASNLIIEQETQYFGPGTRLLVL.

V is TRBV28 and J is TRBJ2-7; D is tentatively TRBD1 or TRBD2 (6 bases each). CDR1 and CDR2 from the germline V gene are MDHEN and SYDVKM. V was shortened by 4 bases and J by 0 bases, with 19 bases between the two germline ends. The CDR3 runs 17 residues. In DNA, the CDR3 is TGTGCCAGCAGTTCCCCGGGGGCACTCGGTTCCTCCTACGAGCAGTACTTC. It specifies CASSSPGALGSSYEQYF.

The chain uses TRBV7-9 and TRBJ2-1; 8 bases fit TRBD2. The germline V gene has CDR1 SEHNR and CDR2 FQNEAQ (reference sequence). V was pared by 10 bases and J by 0 bases, with 14 bases of the junction left unmatched. CDR3 length: 17 amino acids. The CDR3 loop reads CATPRLAKTGSYNEQFF. The DNA for the CDR3 is TGTGCCACCCCCCGACTAGCGAAAACGGGCTCCTACAATGAGCAGTTCTTC. The complete variable domain, with remaining parts taken from reference TRBV7-9 and TRBJ2-1, reads DTGVSQNPRHKITKRGQNVTFRCDPISEHNRLYWYRQTLGQGPEFLTYFQNEAQLEKSRLLSDRFSAERPKGSFSTLEIQRTEQGDSAMYLCATPRLAKTGSYNEQFFGPGTRLTVL.

This clone showed up just a few times. The chain combines TRBV14 with TRBJ1-2; no definite D call. CDR1 is SGHDN, CDR2 FVKESK, per germline. The CDR3 loop spans 12 amino acids. The V gene lost 3 bases and the J gene lost 8 bases, with 10 bases spanning the gap. The CDR3, as DNA: TGTGCCAGCAGCCAGGCGGCCGCGGGCTACACCTTC. It codes for CASSQAAAGYTF.

As for this clone: This same CDR3 is encoded by further DNA sequences in the sample. J is TRBJ1-3 and V is TRBV7-2; D remains ambiguous. Looked up from germline, CDR1 is SGHTA and CDR2 is FQGNSA. V lost 3 bases to trimming and J lost 1 base, with 4 bases between them. This CDR3 is built from 13 residues. CDR3 region: CASSLGSGNTIYF. The CDR3 DNA is TGTGCCAGCAGCTTGGGGTCTGGAAACACCATATATTTT.